This T cell receptor beta chain was identified in a study of graft-versus-host responses after intestinal transplantation (dated by TCRdb to 2020 to 2023). Study-level background: Multivisceral, liver-intestinal, or isolated intestinal transplants were received by the recipients. Every recipient was given anti-thymocyte globulin induction, then maintenance tacrolimus and steroids for approximately 3 years. After intestinal transplantation, graft-versus-host and host-versus-graft alloreactive T cell clones were followed in the graft, circulation and bone marrow using bulk TCR-beta CDR3 sequencing. Alloreactive clones were identified by sequencing pre-transplant mixed lymphocyte reaction products and comparing these products with unstimulated pre-transplant donor and recipient T cells. The cohort enrolled approximately 24 intestinal transplant recipients, one of whom was a retransplant, and a few patients without pretransplant specimens were excluded. A peak of at least 4% donor T cells among recipient peripheral blood mononuclear cells was the definition used for donor T cell macrochimerism. Rather than going through the commercial service, samples from a few later patients were sequenced in-house on an Illumina MiSeq and processed with MiXCR. What the work shows at the level of the full study, not this receptor alone: The conclusions were limited by the relatively low number and heterogeneity of the intestinal transplant patients. Peak levels of circulating GvH clones were associated with declines in HvG clones early after transplant. GvH clones turned up in recipient bone marrow, with some appearing earlier in ileal mucosa or blood, a pattern consistent with an intestinal mucosal origin. In the allografts of patients with donor T cell macrochimerism, GvH to HvG T cell clonal ratios were high.

Libraries came from the immunoSEQ multiplex PCR assay. For most patients, genomic DNA was isolated with the Qiagen DNeasy Blood and Tissue Kit and shipped frozen to Adaptive Biotechnologies for TCR sequencing. For most patients, high-throughput TCR-beta CDR3 sequencing of genomic DNA was performed by Adaptive Biotechnologies. For the original study's pipeline: TCR sequencing data for roughly 18 patients were retrieved from Adaptive's ImmunoSEQ software; three other patients were processed with MiXCR and VDJtools. To correct CD4 versus CD8 sorting errors, any sequence found in both subsets at a frequency ratio below 5:1 was removed. CDR3 nucleotide sequences shared between donor and recipient were removed because the origin of such sequences could not be assigned. Alloreactive clones required at least 2-fold expansion over unstimulated cells and minimum CFSE-low frequency of 0.002% (template counts) or 0.001% (read counts). A clone was considered mappable if detected in the sequenced pre-transplant spleen, lymph node, or MLR CFSE-low populations of the donor or recipient. Cumulative frequency of alloreactive clones was calculated as a percentage of all sequences weighted by copy number. As stored in TCRdb, this immuneACCESS dataset retains in-frame rearrangements with V and J assigned. A fraction of the clones does not appear; measured against another copy, unresolved V genes explain less than half of the discrepancy, and the remainder lacks a known reason. D and trimming were read from the DNA, whereas the V and J calls and clone size are those reported in that table. The table for this sample lists roughly 110,000 clones; approximately 93% of them were counted only once. More than 0.95% of the sample is taken by the ten largest.

Per the publication, the time point label means: cells obtained before transplantation from donor or recipient. CD3+CD4+ and CD3+CD8+ populations were FACS-sorted from unstimulated pre-transplant donor and recipient cells taken from spleen or lymph nodes. The CDR3 has 15 amino acids, counting the end cysteine and phenylalanine. Of the read, only the CDR3 DNA is kept; its 45 bases are in frame from base 1. V was cut back by 3 bases and J by 1 base, leaving a gap of 11 bases between them. CDR1 and CDR2, looked up from the germline V gene, are SNHLY and FYNNEI. With respect to this clone: Its cognate antigen has yet to be identified. Base qualities are not recorded, but no much larger clone differs from it by a single base.

Sequencing used unstimulated CD8+ T cells sorted from spleen or lymph node cells, obtained before transplant. Rearrangement joined TRBV2 to TRBJ2-3, with the D gene call left open. The TCR originated in a human donor who was the organ donor for an intestinal transplant. The sequenced DNA: TGTGCCAGCAGTGATATCCCGGCCCGCACAGATACGCAGTATTTT. This encodes CASSDIPARTDTQYF. This CDR3, with the reference TRBV2 and TRBJ2-3 proteins standing in past its ends, gives the full variable domain EPEVTQTPSHQVTQMGQEVILRCVPISNHLYFYWYRQILGQKVEFLVSFYNNEISEKSEIFDDQFSVERPDGSNFTLKIRSTKLEDSAMYFCASSDIPARTDTQYFGPGTRLTVL.